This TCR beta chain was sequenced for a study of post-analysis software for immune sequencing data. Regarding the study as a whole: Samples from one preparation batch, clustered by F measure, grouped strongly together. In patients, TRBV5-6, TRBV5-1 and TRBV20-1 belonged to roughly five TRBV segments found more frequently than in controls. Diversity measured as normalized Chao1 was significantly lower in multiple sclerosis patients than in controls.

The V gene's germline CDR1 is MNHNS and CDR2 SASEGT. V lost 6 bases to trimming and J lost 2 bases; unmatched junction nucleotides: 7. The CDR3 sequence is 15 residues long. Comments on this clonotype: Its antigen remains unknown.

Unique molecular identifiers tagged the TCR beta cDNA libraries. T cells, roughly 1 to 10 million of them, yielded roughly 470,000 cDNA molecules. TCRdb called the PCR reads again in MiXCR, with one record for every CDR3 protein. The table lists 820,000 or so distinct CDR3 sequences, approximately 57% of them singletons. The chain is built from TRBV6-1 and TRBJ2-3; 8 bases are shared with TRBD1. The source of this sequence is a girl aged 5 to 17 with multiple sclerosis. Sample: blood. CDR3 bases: TGTGCCAGCAGATTCAGGGGGCCCTACACAGATACGCAGTATTTT. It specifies CASRFRGPYTDTQYF.